The 20 T cell receptor beta chains below come from one sample, sequenced in a study of response to subunit inactivated influenza vaccine. MiXCR, applied by TCRdb to the RT-PCR reads, yields one record per CDR3 protein. The table shows some 190,000 distinct CDR3 sequences, with around 15% occurring only once. The sample was CD8+ T cells sorted from PBMCs, taken roughly 5 days after vaccination. These receptors were collected from a man aged 50-59 years who received an inactivated influenza vaccine.

This clonotype has more than one count but fewer than ten. V gene TRBV5-8 combines with J gene TRBJ2-7; no firm D call. Germline CDR1 SGHTS, CDR2 YDEGEE. V was pared by 4 bases and J by 6 bases, with 8 bases between. The CDR3 is 11 residues long. The CDR3 region is CASSPGVEQYF. The DNA of the CDR3 is TGTGCCAGCAGCCCTGGGGTCGAGCAGTACTTC.

This clonotype came up a few times. The chain joins TRBV10-3 to TRBJ2-3; maybe TRBD2 (6 bases). The CDR3 sequence is 15 residues long. V lost 8 bases, J lost 5 bases, and 20 bases lay in between. CDR1 is ENHRY, CDR2 SYGVKD, per germline. The CDR3 nucleotides read TGTGCCATCGGGGACTCGCGGGAACCCGAAGATACGCAGTATTTT. Amino acid sequence: CAIGDSREPEDTQYF.

A few counts support this clonotype. J is TRBJ1-3 and V is TRBV28; TRBD1 aligns across 12 bases. This CDR3 region has 15 residues. V shed 6 bases, J shed 2 bases, and the junction held 2 bases outside the gene matches. Germline CDR1 reads MDHEN; CDR2 reads SYDVKM. The CDR3 sequence is CASRRDRGPGNTIYF. The CDR3, as DNA: TGTGCCAGCAGACGGGACAGGGGGCCTGGAAACACCATATATTTT.

This clonotype was observed a few times. The rearrangement uses TRBV29-1 and TRBJ2-5; 11 bases fit TRBD2. Unmatched junction bases numbered 14, after V lost 6 bases and J lost 2 bases. This CDR3 region has 17 residues. Germline CDR1 SQVTM, CDR2 ANQGSEA. The chain's CDR3 is CSVNGPGTSGVQETQYF. As DNA, the CDR3 is TGCAGCGTCAATGGCCCCGGGACTAGCGGCGTACAAGAGACCCAGTACTTC.

This chain connects TRBV5-1 to TRBJ2-3, with D perhaps TRBD2 (6 bases). V was pared by 0 bases and J by 1 base, with 12 bases between. The CDR3 is made up of 16 amino acids. Germline V CDR1 and CDR2: SGHRS, YFSETQ. The CDR3 DNA reads as TGCGCCAGCAGCTTGGAGGGCGGGGTGGGCACAGATACGCAGTATTTT. Translated, it gives CASSLEGGVGTDTQYF.

This clonotype showed up just a few times. V and J are TRBV20-1 and TRBJ1-5; D is uncertain. Trimming pared 1 base from V and 3 bases from J, leaving 7 bases between. There are 13 residues in the CDR3. CDR1 is DFQATT, CDR2 SNEGSKA, per germline (reference sequence). CDR3 sequence reads: CSARVPDNQPQHF. In DNA, the CDR3 is TGCAGTGCTAGAGTGCCAGACAATCAGCCCCAGCATTTT.

Ten or more counts support this clonotype. The chain links TRBV15 to TRBJ2-7, with a tentative D call TRBD1 (5 bases). This CDR3 region has 13 residues. Germline V lookup: CDR1 LNHNV, CDR2 YYDKDF (reference sequence). Trimming took 5 bases from V and 6 from J, leaving 14 bases between them. CDR3 amino acids: CATSVKGSAEQYF. The CDR3 DNA reads TGTGCCACCAGCGTGAAGGGGTCAGCCGAGCAGTACTTC.

This clonotype was detected many times. This rearrangement joins TRBV4-3 to TRBJ2-3; 8 positions agree with TRBD2. Germline lookup yields CDR1 LGHNA and CDR2 YSLEER. The CDR3 spans 16 residues. With V trimmed by 0 bases and J by 6 bases, 8 bases remained unmatched. CDR3 DNA: TGCGCCAGCAGCCAAGAAGACGGGGGGGCGAGGGATACGCAGTATTTT. Amino acids: CASSQEDGGARDTQYF.

This clonotype occurred a few times. V usage is TRBV7-8 and J usage is TRBJ2-7, with D hard to call. This CDR3 spans 16 amino acids. Trimming removed 6 bases from V and 3 bases from J, with 21 bases in between. Germline CDR1 SGHVS, CDR2 FQNEAQ. CDR3 DNA sequence: TGTGCCAGCAGGCTTACAGTCGAGCCCTCCCTCTACGAGCAGTACTTC. This encodes CASRLTVEPSLYEQYF. Full variable domain (rest looked up from reference TRBV7-8 and TRBJ2-7): GAGVSQSPRYKVAKRGQDVALRCDPISGHVSLFWYQQALGQGPEFLTYFQNEAQLDKSGLPSDRFFAERPEGSVSTLKIQRTQQEDSAVYLCASRLTVEPSLYEQYFGPGTRLTVT.

This rearrangement joins TRBV21-1 to TRBJ2-2; TRBD2, as called in the table, went unchecked against the DNA. TRBV21-1 has pseudogene status. The CDR3 extends over 17 amino acids. CDR3 in amino acids: CASSPGLAGGPTGELFF. The CDR3 nucleotides read TGTGCCAGCAGCCCTGGACTAGCGGGAGGGCCCACCGGGGAGCTGTTTTTT.

This clonotype occurred a few times. The chain carries TRBV7-8 and TRBJ2-7, with D perhaps TRBD1 or TRBD2 (5 bases each). The V end lost 0 bases, the J end lost 0 bases, and 9 bases lay between the germline ends. Germline CDR1 is SGHVS and CDR2 is FQNEAQ. This CDR3 contains 15 residues. The chain's CDR3 is CASSLAFGASYEQYF. CDR3 DNA: TGTGCCAGCAGCTTAGCCTTCGGGGCCTCCTACGAGCAGTACTTC. Together with reference TRBV7-8 and TRBJ2-7, the CDR3 gives the full variable domain: GAGVSQSPRYKVAKRGQDVALRCDPISGHVSLFWYQQALGQGPEFLTYFQNEAQLDKSGLPSDRFFAERPEGSVSTLKIQRTQQEDSAVYLCASSLAFGASYEQYFGPGTRLTVT.

This chain uses TRBV7-9 with TRBJ1-5; D remains ambiguous. The germline CDR1 and CDR2 sequences are SEHNR and FQNEAQ (reference sequence). V was clipped by 5 bases and J by 6 bases, with 8 bases between them. The CDR3 extends over 12 amino acids. The CDR3 nucleotides read TGTGCCAGCAGCCCAGCTGGTCAGCCCCAGCATTTT. Translation gives CASSPAGQPQHF. The full variable domain, with the rest looked up from reference TRBV7-9 and TRBJ1-5, is DTGVSQNPRHKITKRGQNVTFRCDPISEHNRLYWYRQTLGQGPEFLTYFQNEAQLEKSRLLSDRFSAERPKGSFSTLEIQRTEQGDSAMYLCASSPAGQPQHFGDGTRLSIL.

The rearrangement uses TRBV4-3 and TRBJ2-3, with D hard to call. Germline values: CDR1 LGHNA, CDR2 YSLEER. V was clipped by 1 base and J by 3 bases, with 5 bases between them. The CDR3 runs 13 residues. The CDR3 spells CASSQGSTDTQYF. As DNA, the CDR3 is TGCGCCAGCAGCCAAGGGTCAACAGATACGCAGTATTTT.

The chain combines TRBV4-1 with TRBJ2-3; D remains ambiguous. The germline V and J ends were trimmed by 0 bases and 1 base, with 5 bases remaining between them. This CDR3 has 14 residues. CDR1 MGHRA and CDR2 YSYEKL come from the germline V gene. CDR3 in DNA: TGCGCCAGCAGCCAAGATCGCCGCACAGATACGCAGTATTTT. It specifies CASSQDRRTDTQYF.

This clonotype has more than one count but fewer than ten. J is TRBJ2-7 and V is TRBV29-1; 7 bases map to TRBD1. The germline CDR1 and CDR2 sequences are SQVTM and ANQGSEA. The CDR3 runs 12 residues. The trim removed 7 bases at V and 2 bases at J, leaving 5 bases unmatched. The CDR3 loop reads CSAFGTAYEQYF. CDR3 coding DNA: TGCAGCGCCTTTGGGACAGCCTACGAGCAGTACTTC.

The chain employs TRBV4-2 and TRBJ2-7; weak D call: TRBD1 (8 bases). V shed 0 bases and J shed 7 bases, with 22 bases lying between them. There are 17 residues in the CDR3. CDR1 is LGHNA, CDR2 YNFKEQ, per germline. Here the CDR3 reads CASSQDLARGQAGEQYF. The CDR3, as DNA: TGTGCCAGCAGCCAAGATCTGGCCAGGGGGCAAGCGGGAGAGCAGTACTTC.

This clonotype was found many times. The rearrangement links TRBV6-1 to TRBJ1-4; the match to TRBD1 covers 7 bases. The CDR3 sequence is 16 residues long. The V gene's germline CDR1 is MNHNS and CDR2 SASEGT. The V segment lost 4 bases and the J segment 7 bases; nucleotides outside the gene matches: 12. The CDR3 sequence is CASSVEQGTGVEKLFF. CDR3 bases: TGTGCCAGCAGTGTAGAACAGGGGACGGGAGTTGAAAAACTGTTTTTT.

This clonotype was counted only a few times. The chain employs TRBV11-2 and TRBJ1-2; 11 bases map to TRBD1. Trimming removed 2 bases from V and 2 bases from J; junction bases left unmatched: 13. Germline CDR1 and CDR2: SGHAT and FQNNGV. This CDR3 spans 19 amino acids. This CDR3 is CASSLRDRGTHFANYGYTF. CDR3 nucleotide sequence: TGTGCCAGCAGCTTAAGGGACAGGGGGACTCATTTCGCAAACTATGGCTACACCTTC.

In this sample, this clonotype turned up a few times. This sequence joins TRBV10-3 and TRBJ1-1; TRBD1 matches 10 bases. The CDR3 is 14 residues long. V dropped 6 bases and J dropped 1; count of bases not matched to a gene: 2. The germline V gene encodes CDR1 ENHRY and CDR2 SYGVKD. CDR3 in amino acids: CAISGTGENTEAFF. CDR3 nucleotides: TGTGCCATCAGCGGGACAGGGGAGAACACTGAAGCTTTCTTT.

The chain joins TRBV28 to TRBJ1-5; 9 nucleotides line up with TRBD1. V shed 3 bases, J shed 4 bases, and the junction held 13 bases outside the gene matches. Germline V gene lookup returns CDR1 MDHEN and CDR2 SYDVKM. This CDR3 is 18 amino acids long. Here the CDR3 DNA reads TGTGCCAGCAGTTTCCCCCGGGACAGGGATTTTGGGAATCAGCCCCAGCATTTT. This translates into CASSFPRDRDFGNQPQHF.